The T cell receptor (beta chain) under discussion was sequenced for a study of T cell responses to AZD1222 COVID-19 vaccine. The CDR3 totals 15 residues. V was clipped by 5 bases and J by 3 bases, with 17 bases between them. Germline CDR1 MNHEY, CDR2 SMNVEV (reference sequence). Method: immunoSEQ multiplex PCR; TCRdb's copy keeps in-frame clones and lacks some. Counted here are some 180,000 clones, 85% to 90% occurring once; the ten biggest clones make up 5% to 7.5%. As for this clone: Its antigen is not identified.

Study results and caveats: Across spike, vaccine-associated CD4 TCRs were found, dominant at 160-218 and 743-854.

This TCR was recovered from an adult in good health. Sequenced material: peripheral blood, taken on day 0 of AZD1222 vaccination. The chain has TRBV27 and TRBJ2-7, with TRBD1 as a possible D gene (5 bases). DNA for the CDR3: TGTGCCAGCAGTCTCGACGATCCACAGGTCTACGAGCAGTACTTC. Its protein product is CASSLDDPQVYEQYF.